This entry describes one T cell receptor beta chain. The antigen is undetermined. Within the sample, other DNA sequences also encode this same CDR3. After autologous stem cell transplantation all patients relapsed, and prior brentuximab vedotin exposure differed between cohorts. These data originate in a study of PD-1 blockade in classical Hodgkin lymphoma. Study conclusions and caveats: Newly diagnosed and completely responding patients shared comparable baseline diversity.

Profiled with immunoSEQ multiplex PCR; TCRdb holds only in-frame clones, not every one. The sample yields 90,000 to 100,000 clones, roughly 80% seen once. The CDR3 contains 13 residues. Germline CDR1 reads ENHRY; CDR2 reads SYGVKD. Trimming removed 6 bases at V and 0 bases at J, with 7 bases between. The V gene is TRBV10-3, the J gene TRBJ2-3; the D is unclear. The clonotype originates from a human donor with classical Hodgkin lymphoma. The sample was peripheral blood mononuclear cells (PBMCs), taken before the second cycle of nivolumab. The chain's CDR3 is CAIRPDSTDTQYF. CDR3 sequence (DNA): TGTGCCATCAGACCCGACAGCACAGATACGCAGTATTTT.